The subject of this entry is one T cell receptor beta chain. No antigen is known for it. The sample holds no much larger clone one base away, and base qualities are not on file. This record comes from a study of blood T cell repertoires in COVID-19 (dated by TCRdb to 2020 to 2022). The study in broad terms: Samples covering the acute and convalescent phases of COVID-19 were provided by collaborators in the United States, Italy and Spain. Where available, HLA class I and class II types were obtained from metadata supplied by the sample provider rather than from assay-based typing. Subjects who had been exposed to COVID-19, were actively infected with it, or had recovered from it provided the deeply sampled blood TCRbeta repertoires that made up the dataset. The repertoires were released in a freely available public database intended as a resource for research on the immune response to SARS-CoV-2. The material from the prospective study consisted of cDNA or gDNA derived from T cells, B-cell-depleted T cells, or PBMCs. Nearly every sample came with metadata listing a de-identified subject ID, COVID-19 status, age in years and sex. The samples were drawn from the first 160 participants of the ongoing ImmuneRACE study and from 1,254 subjects provided by 6 global collaborators. The full study reports these points: The quantity of clinical and demographic metadata differed by source and by participant and was supplied without curation.

In the prospective study, participants were about 18 to 95 years old, resided in about 25 geographic areas of the United States, and were enrolled through a virtual design. To assign participants to cohorts, the prospective study relied on clinical history that participants themselves reported in a screening survey and a study questionnaire. Exposed participants were defined as having been in contact with someone with a PCR-confirmed or clinician-diagnosed COVID-19 case within 2 weeks of study entry. Each participant in the prospective study had whole blood, serum and a nasopharyngeal or oropharyngeal swab collected by mobile phlebotomists. Additional blood draws and questionnaires over an approximately two-month period could optionally be provided by prospective study participants. Blood samples from the prospective study were shipped frozen or at room temperature prior to DNA extraction. Including cysteine and phenylalanine, the CDR3 has 14 amino acids. Here the CDR3 DNA is all that survives: 42 bases in frame from base 1. CDR1 and CDR2 are drawn from the germline V gene: LGHNA, YNFKEQ. The trim is 0 bases for V and 7 bases for J, with a gap of 13 bases between the germline ends.

TCRbeta CDR3 regions were amplified from genomic DNA using the immunoSEQ Assay, a bias-controlled multiplex PCR. Regarding the original processing steps: Nucleated cell counts per sample were estimated from amplification of reference gene primers within the assay. To quantify the absolute abundance of each unique TCRbeta CDR3 rearrangement, sequence reads were collapsed and filtered. For each sample, productive Simpson clonality was calculated as the square root of Simpson's diversity index across productive rearrangements. Sourced from immuneACCESS, this table was stored by TCRdb with only in-frame sequences that have V and J called. A share of the clones is absent; for the studies checked, an unresolved V gene accounts for under half, and the remainder has no known explanation. V, J and clone size are those of that table, while D and trimming were read from the DNA. Here the sample has 270,000 or so clones; approximately 81% occur a single time. The ten largest make up 6.6% of the sample.

The sequenced sample consisted of PBMCs or T cells enriched from blood (not recorded which). Recombination joined TRBV4-2 with TRBJ2-7; the D gene is perhaps TRBD1, on 5 matching bases. This sequence was found in a woman between 50 and 59 years old who had been exposed to COVID-19. The nucleotide sequence is given as TGTGCCAGCAGCCAAGAAGGTAGGGGTCGGGAGCAGTACTTC. It translates as CASSQEGRGREQYF.